Listed below are T cell receptor beta chains from one sample, sequenced in a study of T-cell memory formation after mild COVID-19. TCRdb used MiXCR to reprocess the 5' RACE reads, holding one entry per CDR3 protein. The sample lists about 210,000 distinct CDR3 sequences; around 30% were seen once. The sequenced sample was PBMCs or a T cell subset sorted from them (not recorded which). These receptors originate from an adult woman who had mild COVID-19 (a few samples of this study predate the infection). Cell type and time point are not known. Both conserved end residues are part of each CDR3. The order of the fields is CDR3 protein, CDR3 DNA, J gene, clone size, D gene, V gene. The D gene is left open where the match is weak. Clone size, where shown, is once, few, many, or a class for clones that have expanded.

CDR3 protein: CASTEDREVGEQYF
CDR3 DNA: TGTGCCAGCACAGAGGACAGGGAGGTCGGCGAGCAGTACTTC
J gene: TRBJ2-7
clone size: NA
D gene: TRBD1
V gene: TRBV6-6

CDR3 protein: CSAGGGPETQYF
CDR3 DNA: TGCAGCGCTGGCGGGGGGCCGGAGACCCAGTACTTC
J gene: TRBJ2-5
clone size: few
D gene: TRBD2
V gene: TRBV29-1

CDR3 protein: CASSPPTRAKNIQYF
CDR3 DNA: TGTGCCAGCTCACCACCCACGAGGGCCAAAAACATTCAGTACTTC
J gene: TRBJ2-4
clone size: NA
D gene: NA
V gene: TRBV18

CDR3 protein: CSARWDPAYNEQFF
CDR3 DNA: TGCAGTGCTAGATGGGACCCTGCCTACAATGAGCAGTTCTTC
J gene: TRBJ2-1
clone size: NA
D gene: NA
V gene: TRBV20-1

CDR3 protein: CAWSDGQGDHGELFF
CDR3 DNA: TGTGCCTGGAGTGACGGACAGGGGGACCACGGGGAGCTGTTTTTT
J gene: TRBJ2-2
clone size: few
D gene: TRBD1
V gene: TRBV30

CDR3 protein: CASWGAETSTDTQYF
CDR3 DNA: TGCGCCAGCTGGGGGGCCGAAACTAGCACAGATACGCAGTATTTT
J gene: TRBJ2-3
clone size: NA
D gene: NA
V gene: TRBV5-1

CDR3 protein: CASSRTVGGSGQGYEQYF
CDR3 DNA: TGTGCCAGCAGCCGTACCGTAGGTGGGTCGGGACAGGGCTACGAGCAGTACTTC
J gene: TRBJ2-7
clone size: few
D gene: TRBD1
V gene: TRBV7-8

CDR3 protein: CASSELAGGPDTQYF
CDR3 DNA: TGTGCCAGCAGTGAACTAGCGGGAGGGCCAGATACGCAGTATTTT
J gene: TRBJ2-3
clone size: NA
D gene: TRBD2
V gene: TRBV6-1

CDR3 protein: CASSYSAGVNEQFF
CDR3 DNA: TGTGCCAGCAGTTACTCAGCGGGAGTCAATGAGCAGTTCTTC
J gene: TRBJ2-1
clone size: NA
D gene: TRBD2
V gene: TRBV6-2/TRBV6-3

CDR3 protein: CASSPWTSGRAITGELFF
CDR3 DNA: TGTGCCAGCAGTCCATGGACTAGCGGGAGGGCCATCACCGGGGAGCTGTTTTTT
J gene: TRBJ2-2
clone size: NA
D gene: TRBD2
V gene: TRBV6-2/TRBV6-3

CDR3 protein: CASSAPGTSLTNEQFF
CDR3 DNA: TGTGCCAGCAGCGCGCCCGGGACTAGCCTAACCAATGAGCAGTTCTTC
J gene: TRBJ2-1
clone size: NA
D gene: TRBD2
V gene: TRBV7-6

CDR3 protein: CASSLAGTPSSYNEQFF
CDR3 DNA: TGTGCCAGCAGCTTGGCCGGGACTCCGAGCTCCTACAATGAGCAGTTCTTC
J gene: TRBJ2-1
clone size: few
D gene: NA
V gene: TRBV11-2

CDR3 protein: CSASGYRESSHEQYF
CDR3 DNA: TGCAGTGCTAGCGGATACAGGGAGTCATCCCACGAGCAGTACTTC
J gene: TRBJ2-7
clone size: few
D gene: NA
V gene: TRBV20-1

CDR3 protein: CASSPRLGSGETQYF
CDR3 DNA: TGTGCCAGCTCACCAAGACTTGGCAGCGGAGAGACCCAGTACTTC
J gene: TRBJ2-5
clone size: NA
D gene: NA
V gene: TRBV18

CDR3 protein: CASSSGAYEQYF
CDR3 DNA: TGTGCCAGCAGCTCCGGGGCTTACGAGCAGTACTTC
J gene: TRBJ2-7
clone size: NA
D gene: NA
V gene: TRBV11-2

CDR3 protein: CASSERRVVWTEAFF
CDR3 DNA: TGTGCCAGCAGCGAACGACGGGTAGTATGGACTGAAGCTTTCTTT
J gene: TRBJ1-1
clone size: few
D gene: NA
V gene: TRBV7-8

CDR3 protein: CASSPRTGGLNSPLHF
CDR3 DNA: TGTGCCAGCAGCCCGCGGACAGGGGGGTTAAATTCACCCCTCCACTTT
J gene: TRBJ1-6
clone size: few
D gene: TRBD1
V gene: TRBV9

CDR3 protein: CAWGQGQGEKVFF
CDR3 DNA: TGTGCCTGGGGACAGGGCCAAGGTGAAAAGGTGTTTTTT
J gene: TRBJ1-4
clone size: NA
D gene: TRBD1
V gene: TRBV30

CDR3 protein: CASSTTGGQETQYF
CDR3 DNA: TGTGCCAGTAGTACCACAGGGGGACAAGAGACCCAGTACTTC
J gene: TRBJ2-5
clone size: NA
D gene: TRBD1
V gene: TRBV19

CDR3 protein: CASSPMGLAGEQYF
CDR3 DNA: TGTGCCAGCAGTCCCATGGGACTAGCGGGCGAGCAGTACTTC
J gene: TRBJ2-7
clone size: few
D gene: TRBD2
V gene: TRBV28

CDR3 protein: CASSGDNEQFF
CDR3 DNA: TGTGCCAGCAGTGGGGACAATGAGCAGTTCTTC
J gene: TRBJ2-1
clone size: NA
D gene: NA
V gene: TRBV6-5

CDR3 protein: CATSGSDRIGRNQPQHF
CDR3 DNA: TGTGCCACCAGTGGATCGGACAGGATCGGTCGCAATCAGCCCCAGCATTTT
J gene: TRBJ1-5
clone size: NA
D gene: TRBD1
V gene: TRBV24-1

CDR3 protein: CASSRLAGDLRDTQYF
CDR3 DNA: TGTGCCAGCAGTCGACTAGCGGGGGATTTAAGGGATACGCAGTATTTT
J gene: TRBJ2-3
clone size: NA
D gene: TRBD2
V gene: TRBV5-6

CDR3 protein: CSVEGSSPSIYEQYF
CDR3 DNA: TGCAGCGTTGAAGGGAGTTCGCCTAGCATCTACGAGCAGTACTTC
J gene: TRBJ2-7
clone size: NA
D gene: NA
V gene: TRBV29-1

CDR3 protein: CASSTEKTQYF
CDR3 DNA: TGTGCCAGCAGCACCGAAAAGACCCAGTACTTC
J gene: TRBJ2-5
clone size: NA
D gene: NA
V gene: TRBV7-2

CDR3 protein: CATRGVRKTEAFF
CDR3 DNA: TGTGCCACCCGGGGTGTCCGAAAGACTGAAGCTTTCTTT
J gene: TRBJ1-1
clone size: NA
D gene: NA
V gene: TRBV24-1

CDR3 protein: CASSEEPGEQYF
CDR3 DNA: TGTGCCAGCAGTGAAGAGCCGGGGGAGCAGTACTTC
J gene: TRBJ2-7
clone size: medium-sized
D gene: NA
V gene: TRBV2

CDR3 protein: CASSLHFGGGSDSYNEQFF
CDR3 DNA: TGTGCCAGCTCACTACACTTTGGTGGGGGATCCGACTCCTACAATGAGCAGTTCTTC
J gene: TRBJ2-1
clone size: NA
D gene: NA
V gene: TRBV18

CDR3 protein: CASSLVGQGNSGNTIYF
CDR3 DNA: TGTGCCAGCAGCTTAGTGGGACAGGGGAACTCTGGAAACACCATATATTTT
J gene: TRBJ1-3
clone size: NA
D gene: TRBD1
V gene: TRBV7-9

CDR3 protein: CASGDRASGGELFF
CDR3 DNA: TGTGCCAGCGGAGACAGGGCATCTGGCGGGGAGCTGTTTTTT
J gene: TRBJ2-2
clone size: NA
D gene: TRBD1
V gene: TRBV7-8

CDR3 protein: CSARKGSSYEQYF
CDR3 DNA: TGCAGTGCTAGAAAAGGCAGCTCCTACGAGCAGTACTTC
J gene: TRBJ2-7
clone size: once
D gene: NA
V gene: TRBV20-1

CDR3 protein: CASSYSPLAGRVGDTQYF
CDR3 DNA: TGTGCCAGCAGTTACTCGCCCCTAGCGGGGCGCGTCGGGGATACGCAGTATTTT
J gene: TRBJ2-3
clone size: NA
D gene: TRBD2
V gene: TRBV6-5

CDR3 protein: CASSRPSGGFGWTQYF
CDR3 DNA: TGTGCCAGCAGCCGACCCAGCGGGGGGTTCGGATGGACGCAGTATTTT
J gene: TRBJ2-3
clone size: NA
D gene: TRBD2
V gene: TRBV7-2

CDR3 protein: CASSQDNGGTGGYTF
CDR3 DNA: TGCGCCAGCAGCCAAGACAATGGAGGGACTGGTGGCTACACCTTC
J gene: TRBJ1-2
clone size: few
D gene: NA
V gene: TRBV4-3

CDR3 protein: CASTPRLAPSYEQYF
CDR3 DNA: TGTGCCAGCACCCCCCGACTAGCGCCCTCCTACGAGCAGTACTTC
J gene: TRBJ2-7
clone size: few
D gene: TRBD2
V gene: TRBV2

CDR3 protein: CASSYSKTGSETQYF
CDR3 DNA: TGTGCCAGCAGTTACAGTAAGACAGGGTCCGAGACCCAGTACTTC
J gene: TRBJ2-5
clone size: NA
D gene: TRBD1
V gene: TRBV6-2/TRBV6-3

CDR3 protein: CSVDPMTGRNTEAFF
CDR3 DNA: TGCAGCGTTGACCCAATGACAGGTCGGAACACTGAAGCTTTCTTT
J gene: TRBJ1-1
clone size: NA
D gene: NA
V gene: TRBV29-1

CDR3 protein: CASSQHHSYEQYF
CDR3 DNA: TGTGCCAGCAGCCAGCACCACTCCTACGAGCAGTACTTC
J gene: TRBJ2-7
clone size: NA
D gene: NA
V gene: TRBV12-3/TRBV12-4

CDR3 protein: CASSRGTSTDTQYF
CDR3 DNA: TGTGCCAGCAGCCGCGGGACCAGCACAGATACGCAGTATTTT
J gene: TRBJ2-3
clone size: NA
D gene: NA
V gene: TRBV7-8

CDR3 protein: CATSRGNGGKTDTQYF
CDR3 DNA: TGTGCCACCAGCAGAGGGAACGGGGGGAAGACAGATACGCAGTATTTT
J gene: TRBJ2-3
clone size: NA
D gene: TRBD2
V gene: TRBV15

CDR3 protein: CASTLGEKLFF
CDR3 DNA: TGTGCCAGCACCTTGGGGGAAAAACTGTTTTTT
J gene: TRBJ1-4
clone size: NA
D gene: NA
V gene: TRBV2

CDR3 protein: CASSLAEASGRMFF
CDR3 DNA: TGTGCCAGCAGCTTAGCGGAGGCTAGCGGGAGAATGTTTTTT
J gene: TRBJ2-2
clone size: few
D gene: TRBD2
V gene: TRBV7-2